Below, 24 T cell receptor delta chains from the same sample are listed, as sequenced in a study of γδ T cells in repeated Plasmodium falciparum infection. Gammadelta T cells were flow-sorted from PBMC into Vgamma9/Vdelta2+ and Vdelta2-negative populations for bulk analysis. TCRdb reanalyzed the multiplex PCR reads using CATT. The table includes roughly 86,000 delta-chain clones, over 1.1% detected once. The source material was gamma-delta T cells from blood. The source is a pool of human donors (malaria-infected and uninfected, not separated).

Only a few counts were recorded for this clone. The chain carries TRDV1 and TRDJ1; 10 nucleotides match TRDD3. The J gene, not given by TCRdb, was assigned here from a germline match of the nucleotide sequence. The CDR3 totals 21 residues. Germline CDR1 and CDR2: TSWWSYY and QGS. V gave up 2 bases and J gave up 8 bases; unmatched junction bases: 26. In DNA, the CDR3 is TGTGCTCTTGGGGAAGTCCATGGCCTCCTACGGAAATACTGGGGGATGGGAAAACTCATCTTT. Translation: CALGEVHGLLRKYWGMGKLIF.

This clone came up a few times. This DNA's translation differs at residue 9 from TCRdb's protein, which comes from a much larger clone; a read error is likely, and the protein shown is translated from the DNA. The chain is built from TRDV2 and TRDJ1; TRDD3 matches 8 bases. TCRdb is silent on the J gene; assignment here came from matching the DNA to germline. The CDR3 has 15 amino acids. V lost 2 bases to trimming and J lost 4 bases; unmatched junction nucleotides: 8. Per germline, CDR1 GEAIGNYY and CDR2 EKD. For the CDR3, the DNA is TGTGCCTGTGACAAATACTGGGGGGGACACGATAAACTCATCTTT. Amino acid sequence: CACDKYWGGHDKLIF.

The table lists this clone with a few counts. TCRdb attributes to this sequence the protein of a much larger clone, which differs from the DNA translation at residue 14; a read error is likely, and the protein displayed is translated from the DNA. The V gene call is TRDV1, and the J gene call is absent; TRDD3 is the table's D call and was not checked against the DNA. Per the germline V gene, CDR1 is TSWWSYY and CDR2 is QGS. CDR3 length: 16 amino acids. The CDR3 is CALGDSRGWGNGKPIF. In DNA form, the CDR3 reads TGTGCTCTTGGGGACTCACGCGGATGGGGGAATGGAAAACCCATCTTT.

Notes on this clone: TCRdb assigns this DNA the protein of a much larger clone, which departs from its translation at residue 8; this likely reflects a read error, and the protein shown comes from translating the DNA. The V and J genes are TRDV2 and TRDJ1; 7 bases map to TRDD3. Here the J gene came from matching the DNA to germline, since TCRdb omits it. Germline CDR1 reads GEAIGNYY; CDR2 reads EKD. The CDR3 is 19 residues long. The V segment lost 0 bases and the J segment 2 bases; nucleotides outside the gene matches: 17. DNA for the CDR3: TGTGCCTGTGACACCGTGGGGGAACCCCCTCGGAGGAGGACCGATAAACTCATCTTT. It yields the protein CACDTVGEPPRRRTDKLIF.

This clone was counted many times. The rearrangement uses TRDV1 and TRDJ1, with 8 nucleotides matching TRDD3. The J gene, absent from TCRdb, was called here by matching the DNA to germline. The CDR3 loop spans 20 amino acids. Germline values: CDR1 TSWWSYY, CDR2 QGS. The V gene end was trimmed by 1 base and the J gene end by 0 bases; junction bases not matched to a gene: 16. The CDR3 nucleotides are TGTGCTCTTGGGGAACCCCCCCTCCTACGTCTGGGGGAGAACACCGATAAACTCATCTTT. Translated, it gives CALGEPPLLRLGENTDKLIF.

This clone was seen many times. V and J are TRDV1 and TRDJ1, with D maybe TRDD3 (10 bases). V was clipped by 2 bases and J by 0 bases, with 37 bases between them. CDR1 and CDR2 (germline): TSWWSYY, QGS. This CDR3 is built from 24 residues. Written as DNA, the CDR3 is TGTGCTCTTGGGGAAATCGGCCTTCCTACGAAACATACTGGGGGATTCCTATACACCGATAAACTCATCTTT. Translation gives CALGEIGLPTKHTGGFLYTDKLIF.

There are a few counts of this clone. TCRdb assigns this DNA the protein of a much larger clone, which departs from its translation at residue 13; this likely reflects a read error, and the protein shown comes from translating the DNA. The V call is TRDV3, the J call TRDJ1; D gene uncertain. The CDR3 contains 15 residues. CDR1 and CDR2 (germline): TVYSNPD, GDNSRS (reference sequence). The DNA of the CDR3 is TGTGCCTTTACCCCCTCTCTGGTCTACACCGATAAACGCATCTTT. Protein: CAFTPSLVYTDKRIF.

Concerning this clone: Translating this DNA gives a protein that differs at residue 3 from the TCRdb one, which belongs to a much larger clone; a read error is likely, and the protein shown is this translation. The chain uses TRDV1 and TRDJ1, with 9 nucleotides matching TRDD3. The J gene comes from matching the DNA to germline here; TCRdb lacks it. The CDR3 length is 17 residues. Germline V lookup: CDR1 TSWWSYY, CDR2 QGS. The CDR3: CAPGEEFPLTGGHKLIF. The CDR3 DNA reads TGTGCTCCTGGGGAAGAGTTCCCCCTTACTGGGGGACATAAACTCATCTTT.

Of note for this clone: A read error likely explains why the TCRdb protein, taken from a much larger clone, differs from this DNA's translation at residue 3; the protein shown is translated from the DNA. J is TRDJ3 and V is TRDV2, with 9 bases lining up with TRDD3. CDR1 is GEAIGNYY and CDR2 is EKD in the germline V gene. The CDR3 runs to 15 residues. Here the CDR3 reads CARDWGTWDTRQMFF. The CDR3 DNA reads as TGTGCCCGTGACTGGGGGACCTGGGACACCCGACAGATGTTTTTC.

Concerning this clone itself: The protein in TCRdb stems from a much larger clone and differs at residue 21 from this DNA's translation, likely a read error; here the protein is translated from the DNA. The J gene was not called, though the V gene is TRDV1; TRDD3 was called by the table and not checked on the DNA. There are 23 residues in the CDR3. CDR1 and CDR2 (germline): TSWWSYY, QGS. CDR3 DNA: TGTGCTCTTGGGCTACCTTCCTACACCTTACTGGGGGATACGCGCATCTTCACCGATAAACCCATCTTT. Translation: CALGLPSYTLLGDTRIFTDKPIF.

To note about this clone: This likely stems from a read error, as it lies one base from a far larger clone. Other DNA sequences in the same sample also yield this CDR3. CDR3 protein: CACDTGLAWDGKLIF. CDR3 bases: TGTGCCTGTGACACCGGATTAGCCTGGGACGGTAAACTCATCTTC. The J gene was not called, though the V gene is TRDV2; the table's D gene call, TRDD3, was not cross checked with the DNA. CDR3 length: 15 amino acids. Looked up from germline, CDR1 is GEAIGNYY and CDR2 is EKD.

The V gene is TRDV1, the J gene TRDJ1; 11 nucleotides align to TRDD3. The germline CDR1 and CDR2 sequences are TSWWSYY and QGS. This CDR3 spans 19 amino acids. With 2 bases clipped from V and 0 bases from J, the junction kept 11 bases outside the gene matches. Here the CDR3 DNA reads TGTGCTCTTGGGGAAAGCACTAGGTACTGGGGGATAAACACCGATAAACTCATCTTT. Protein product: CALGESTRYWGINTDKLIF.

This clone was detected only a few times. This DNA's translation differs at residue 24 from TCRdb's protein, which comes from a much larger clone; a read error is likely, and the protein shown is translated from the DNA. No call exists for the J gene, whereas the V gene is TRDV1; the DNA was not compared with TRDD3, the D call given in the table. In germline, CDR1 is TSWWSYY, CDR2 QGS. The CDR3 is 25 residues long. CDR3 DNA: TGTGCTCTTGGGGAACTACTTCAGGGTTTTGAGAGACTGGGGGCGAATTCAAAGTACACCGATAAACTCACCTTT. This gives the protein CALGELLQGFERLGANSKYTDKLTF.

This clone was seen repeatedly, ten times or more. The chain has TRDV1 and TRDJ1; 11 bases agree with TRDD3. Germline values: CDR1 TSWWSYY, CDR2 QGS. The CDR3 sequence is 20 residues long. V was pared by 5 bases and J by 4 bases, with 21 bases of the junction left unmatched. CDR3 protein: CALGFLRESGGYGEGDKLIF. CDR3 nucleotides: TGTGCTCTTGGGTTCCTACGCGAGAGTGGGGGATACGGGGAGGGCGATAAACTCATCTTT.

This clone was found many times. Only one base separates this from a far larger clonotype, so it likely reflects a read error. The sample contains more than one DNA sequence encoding this CDR3. The V gene is TRDV1, the J gene TRDJ1; 11 bases are shared with TRDD3. The germline CDR1 and CDR2 sequences are TSWWSYY and QGS. V lost 3 bases to trimming and J lost 0 bases; unmatched junction nucleotides: 24. This CDR3 spans 23 amino acids. The CDR3, as DNA: TGTGCTCTTGGGGAGATTCCTAGACATTTCGTGCTGGGGGATACTCCGTACACCGATAAACTCATCTTT. It is translated as CALGEIPRHFVLGDTPYTDKLIF.

Details on this clone: A far larger clone lies a single base away; this is likely a read error. Other DNA variants within this sample encode the same CDR3. This chain joins TRDV1 and TRDJ1; 8 bases match TRDD3. Germline CDR1 and CDR2: TSWWSYY and QGS. CDR3 size: 16 residues. CDR3 bases: TGTGCCCTGGACAGTTACTGGGGGTCCTATACCGATAAACTCATCTTT. Its protein product is CALDSYWGSYTDKLIF.

This clone has more than one count but fewer than ten. The amino acid sequence in TCRdb belongs to a much larger clone and departs from this DNA's translation at residue 26, likely a sequencing read error; the sequence shown is translated from the DNA. The V gene is TRDV1, the J gene TRDJ1; 12 nucleotides agree with TRDD3. CDR3 size: 28 residues. The germline V gene encodes CDR1 TSWWSYY and CDR2 QGS. CDR3 sequence: CALGELRGYRGPGYWGIQYPYYTDKPIF. DNA of the CDR3: TGTGCTCTTGGGGAACTAAGAGGGTACCGTGGACCCGGATACTGGGGGATACAATACCCCTACTACACCGATAAACCCATCTTT.

This clone has only a few counts. A read error is likely here: a far larger clone is one base away. The identical CDR3 is also encoded by other nucleotide sequences in the sample. The chain has TRDV1 and TRDJ1; D possibly corresponds to TRDD3 (5 bases). The J gene, absent from TCRdb, was called here by matching the DNA to germline. V was clipped by 3 bases and J by 0 bases, with 32 bases between them. Germline CDR1 is TSWWSYY and CDR2 is QGS. The CDR3 contains 22 residues. In DNA, the CDR3 is TGTGCTCTTGGGGAGCTGAACGCTCCCAAGGCAGCTATACGAGGATACACCGATAAACTCATCTTT. The encoded protein is CALGELNAPKAAIRGYTDKLIF.

A few counts support this clone. It is likely a read error: a sequence one base away is far more abundant. In the same sample, other DNA sequences code for this CDR3. J is TRDJ1 and V is TRDV1; 9 nucleotides match TRDD2. TCRdb is silent on the J gene; assignment here came from matching the DNA to germline. The CDR3 consists of 22 residues. CDR1 TSWWSYY and CDR2 QGS come from the germline V gene. Unmatched junction bases numbered 23, after V lost 3 bases and J lost 0 bases. CDR3 amino acids: CALGDSFLRNQVLNLYTDKLIF. The CDR3, as DNA: TGTGCTCTTGGGGATTCCTTCCTACGGAATCAGGTACTGAATCTGTACACCGATAAACTCATCTTT.

Concerning this clone itself: It is likely a read error: a sequence one base away is far more abundant. Additional DNA sequences in this sample encode the identical CDR3. V and J are TRAV29/DV5 and TRDJ1, with D hard to call. This CDR3 contains 16 residues. V was cut by 0 bases and J by 6 bases, with 21 bases left in between. The germline V gene encodes CDR1 NSMFDY and CDR2 ISSIKDK. CDR3 residues: CAASAPQVIPEYKLIF. In DNA, the CDR3 is TGTGCAGCAAGCGCGCCACAGGTTATCCCTGAGTATAAACTCATCTTT.

About this clone itself: TCRdb's protein, taken from a much larger clone, differs from this DNA's translation at residue 5, likely owing to a read error; the protein displayed comes from the DNA. The chain carries TRDV2 and TRDJ1; perhaps TRDD3 as D (6 bases). As TCRdb names no J gene, one was assigned here on the basis of a DNA match to germline. The germline V gene encodes CDR1 GEAIGNYY and CDR2 EKD. With 3 bases removed from V and 5 bases from J, the gap between germline ends came to 21 bases. This CDR3 comprises 16 residues. This CDR3 is CACDAVGALGVDKLIF. In nucleotides, the CDR3 is TGTGCCTGTGACGCCGTGGGGGCTTTGGGCGTTGATAAACTCATCTTT.

Notes on this clone: The protein that TCRdb holds for this DNA derives from a much larger clone and differs from the translated DNA at residue 12, which likely indicates a read error; the protein shown here is translated from the DNA. The chain recombines TRDV3 with TRDJ2, with 9 nucleotides matching TRDD3. Germline loops: CDR1 TVYSNPD, CDR2 GDNSRS (reference sequence). Unmatched junction bases numbered 17, after V lost 2 bases and J lost 10 bases. The CDR3 has 16 amino acids. The CDR3 here is CAFGRGYASMAVQLFF. DNA for the CDR3: TGTGCCTTTGGACGGGGATACGCATCCATGGCAGTACAACTCTTCTTT.

The table lists this clone with a few counts. This likely reflects a read error, since a far larger clone is one base away. Other DNA sequences of this sample code for an identical CDR3. The chain couples TRDV1 to TRDJ1, with D tentatively TRDD2 (7 bases). This CDR3 has 19 amino acids. Germline V CDR1 and CDR2: TSWWSYY, QGS. Here the CDR3 reads CALGDFLFPTAGDTDKLIF. The CDR3 coding sequence is TGTGCCCTTGGGGACTTCCTCTTTCCTACGGCAGGGGATACCGATAAACTCATCTTT.

On this clone: A much larger clone is a single base away; this may be a read error. At the DNA level, this CDR3 is encoded by other sequences in the same sample as well. The rearrangement uses TRDV1 and TRDJ1, with D possibly TRDD3 on 7 matching bases. Trimming removed 3 bases at V and 0 bases at J, with 23 bases between. The CDR3 covers 19 residues. Germline V gene data show CDR1 as TSWWSYY and CDR2 as QGS. As DNA, the CDR3 is TGTGCTCTTGGGGAGCTAGGCACCTTCCCCGGGGGATACACCGATAAACTCATCTTT. Protein product: CALGELGTFPGGYTDKLIF.